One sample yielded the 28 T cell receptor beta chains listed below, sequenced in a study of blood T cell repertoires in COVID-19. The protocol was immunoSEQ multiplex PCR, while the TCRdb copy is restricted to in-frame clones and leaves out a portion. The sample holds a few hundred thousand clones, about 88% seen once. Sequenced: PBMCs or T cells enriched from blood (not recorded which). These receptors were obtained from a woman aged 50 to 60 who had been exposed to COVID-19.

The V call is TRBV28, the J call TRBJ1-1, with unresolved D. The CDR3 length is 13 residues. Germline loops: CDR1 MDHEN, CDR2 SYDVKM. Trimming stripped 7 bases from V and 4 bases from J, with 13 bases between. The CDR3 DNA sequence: TGTGCCAGCAACCCTGGCAGGCTCACTGAAGCTTTCTTT. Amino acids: CASNPGRLTEAFF.

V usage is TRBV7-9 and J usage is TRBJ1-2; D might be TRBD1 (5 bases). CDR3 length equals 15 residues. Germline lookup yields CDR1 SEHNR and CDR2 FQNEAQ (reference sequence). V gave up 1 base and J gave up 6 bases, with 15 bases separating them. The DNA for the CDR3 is TGTGCCAGCAGCTTAGGGGAAGGGGCGCGTAATGGCTACACCTTC. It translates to CASSLGEGARNGYTF.

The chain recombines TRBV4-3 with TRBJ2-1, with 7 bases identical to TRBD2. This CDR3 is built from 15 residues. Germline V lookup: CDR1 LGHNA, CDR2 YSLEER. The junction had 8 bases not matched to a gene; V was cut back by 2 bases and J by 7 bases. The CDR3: CASSQSARTRNEQFF. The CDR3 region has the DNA TGCGCCAGCAGCCAATCAGCAAGGACTAGGAATGAGCAGTTCTTC.

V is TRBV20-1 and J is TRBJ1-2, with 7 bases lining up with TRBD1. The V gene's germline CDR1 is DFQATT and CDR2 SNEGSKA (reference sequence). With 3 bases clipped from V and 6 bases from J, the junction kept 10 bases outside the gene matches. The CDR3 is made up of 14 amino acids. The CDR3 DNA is TGCAGTGCTAGTGGGAGACAGGGATCTGATGGCTACACCTTC. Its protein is CSASGRQGSDGYTF.

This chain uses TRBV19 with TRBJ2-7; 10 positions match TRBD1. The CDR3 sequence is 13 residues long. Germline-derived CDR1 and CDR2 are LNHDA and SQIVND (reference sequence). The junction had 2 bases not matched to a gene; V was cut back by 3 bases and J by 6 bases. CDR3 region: CASSMGTGVEQYF. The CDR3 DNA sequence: TGTGCCAGTAGTATGGGGACAGGGGTCGAGCAGTACTTC.

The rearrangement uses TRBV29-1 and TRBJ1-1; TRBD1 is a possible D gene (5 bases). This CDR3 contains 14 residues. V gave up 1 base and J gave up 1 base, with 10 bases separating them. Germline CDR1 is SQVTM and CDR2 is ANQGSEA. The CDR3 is CSVEAGGWNTEAFF. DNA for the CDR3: TGCAGCGTTGAAGCGGGGGGATGGAACACTGAAGCTTTCTTT.

In nucleotides, the CDR3 is TGTGCCAGCAGTTTCCAGGGCCGACTTGGCTACACCTTC. Translating it yields CASSFQGRLGYTF. This chain links TRBV28 with TRBJ1-2; possible D gene TRBD1, 5 bases. Germline assignment: CDR1 MDHEN and CDR2 SYDVKM. Trimming pared 3 bases from V and 7 bases from J, leaving 12 bases between. This CDR3 is 13 amino acids long.

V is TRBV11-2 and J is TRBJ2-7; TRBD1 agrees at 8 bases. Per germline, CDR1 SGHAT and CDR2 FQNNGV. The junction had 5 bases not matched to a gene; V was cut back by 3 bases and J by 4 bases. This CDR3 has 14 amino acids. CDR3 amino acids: CASSLGRGPYEQYF. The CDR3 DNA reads TGTGCCAGCAGCTTGGGCAGGGGGCCTTACGAGCAGTACTTC.

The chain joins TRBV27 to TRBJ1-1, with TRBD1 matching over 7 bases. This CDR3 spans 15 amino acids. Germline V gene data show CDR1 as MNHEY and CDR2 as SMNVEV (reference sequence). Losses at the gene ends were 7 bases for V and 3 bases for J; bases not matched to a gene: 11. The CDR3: CASTISLGGYTEAFF. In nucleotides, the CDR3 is TGTGCCAGCACTATCTCCCTAGGGGGCTACACTGAAGCTTTCTTT.

The CDR3 is CASSQAAGVNIQYF. The CDR3 nucleotides are TGTGCCAGCAGCCAAGCTGCAGGGGTGAACATTCAGTACTTC. The J gene is TRBJ2-4, the V gene TRBV3-1 (or the pseudogene TRBV3-2), with a weak D call TRBD1 (6 bases). The germline V and J ends were trimmed by 1 base and 7 bases, with 11 bases remaining between them. CDR3 length equals 14 residues. Per germline, CDR1 LGHDT and CDR2 YNNKEL (reference sequence).

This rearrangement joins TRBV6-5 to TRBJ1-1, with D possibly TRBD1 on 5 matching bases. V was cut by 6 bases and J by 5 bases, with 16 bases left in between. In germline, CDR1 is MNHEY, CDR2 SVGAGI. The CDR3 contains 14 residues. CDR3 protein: CASRDGGTETEAFF. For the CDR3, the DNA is TGTGCCAGCAGGGACGGTGGGACTGAAACTGAAGCTTTCTTT.

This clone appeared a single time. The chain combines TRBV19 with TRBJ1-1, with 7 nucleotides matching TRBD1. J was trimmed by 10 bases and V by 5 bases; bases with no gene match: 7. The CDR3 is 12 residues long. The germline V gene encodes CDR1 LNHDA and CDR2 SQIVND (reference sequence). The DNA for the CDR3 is TGTGCCAGTAGTCCCCGGACAGGCTTAGCTTTCTTT. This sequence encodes CASSPRTGLAFF.

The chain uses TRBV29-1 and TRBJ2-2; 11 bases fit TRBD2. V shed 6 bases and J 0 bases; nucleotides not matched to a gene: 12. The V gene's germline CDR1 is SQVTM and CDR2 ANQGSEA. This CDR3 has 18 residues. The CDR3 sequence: CSVLFSTSGASNTGELFF. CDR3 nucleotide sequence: TGCAGCGTCTTATTTTCGACTAGCGGGGCATCGAACACCGGGGAGCTGTTTTTT.

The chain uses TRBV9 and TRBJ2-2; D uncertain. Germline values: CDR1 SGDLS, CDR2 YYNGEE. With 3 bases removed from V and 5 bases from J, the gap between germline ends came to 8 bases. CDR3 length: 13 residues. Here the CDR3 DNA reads TGTGCCAGCAGCGACCGACATACCGGGGAGCTGTTTTTT. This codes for CASSDRHTGELFF.

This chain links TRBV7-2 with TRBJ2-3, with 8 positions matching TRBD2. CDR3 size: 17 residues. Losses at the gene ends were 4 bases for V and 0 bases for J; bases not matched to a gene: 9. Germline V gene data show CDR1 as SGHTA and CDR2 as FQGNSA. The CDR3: CASSSRGRGGSTDTQYF. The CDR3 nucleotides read TGTGCCAGCAGCTCACGGGGCCGGGGGGGTAGCACAGATACGCAGTATTTT.

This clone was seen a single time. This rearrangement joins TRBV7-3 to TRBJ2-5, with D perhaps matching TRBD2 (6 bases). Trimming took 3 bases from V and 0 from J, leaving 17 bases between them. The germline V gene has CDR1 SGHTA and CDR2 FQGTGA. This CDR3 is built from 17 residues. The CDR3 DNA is TGTGCCAGCAGCTTTAACCGGGGGACGGTACACCAAGAGACCCAGTACTTC. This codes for CASSFNRGTVHQETQYF.

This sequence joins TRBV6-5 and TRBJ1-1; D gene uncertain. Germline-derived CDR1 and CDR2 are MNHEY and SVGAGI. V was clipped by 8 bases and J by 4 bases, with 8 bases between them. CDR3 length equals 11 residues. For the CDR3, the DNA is TGTGCCAGCCGATCTAGCACTGAAGCTTTCTTT. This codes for CASRSSTEAFF.

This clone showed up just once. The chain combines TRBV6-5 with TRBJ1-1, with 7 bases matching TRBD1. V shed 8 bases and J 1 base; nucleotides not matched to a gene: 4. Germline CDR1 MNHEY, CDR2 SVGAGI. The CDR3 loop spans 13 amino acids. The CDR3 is CASAGGTNTEAFF. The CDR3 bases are TGTGCCAGCGCAGGGGGAACGAACACTGAAGCTTTCTTT.

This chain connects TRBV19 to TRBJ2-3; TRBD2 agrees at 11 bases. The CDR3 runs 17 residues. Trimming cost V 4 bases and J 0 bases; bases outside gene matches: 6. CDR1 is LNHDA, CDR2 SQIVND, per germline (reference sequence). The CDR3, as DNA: TGTGCCAGTAGTACTCTAGCGGGGGGCCCTAGCACAGATACGCAGTATTTT. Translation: CASSTLAGGPSTDTQYF.

CDR3 coding DNA: TGTGCCAGCAGCTGGACAGGGGGCAATGAGCAGTTCTTC. Translated, it gives CASSWTGGNEQFF. V is TRBV11-3 and J is TRBJ2-1; TRBD1 matches at 10 bases. This CDR3 spans 13 amino acids. J gave up 6 bases and V 4 bases, and 0 bases lay outside the gene matches. Germline V gene lookup returns CDR1 SGHNT and CDR2 YENEEA.

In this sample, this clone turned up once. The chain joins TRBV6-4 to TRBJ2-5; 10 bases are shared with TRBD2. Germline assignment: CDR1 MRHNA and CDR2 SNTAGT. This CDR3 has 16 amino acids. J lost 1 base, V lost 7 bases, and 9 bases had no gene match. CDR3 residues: CASTPKSGGAQETQYF. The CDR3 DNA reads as TGTGCCAGCACCCCAAAGAGCGGGGGGGCCCAAGAGACCCAGTACTTC.

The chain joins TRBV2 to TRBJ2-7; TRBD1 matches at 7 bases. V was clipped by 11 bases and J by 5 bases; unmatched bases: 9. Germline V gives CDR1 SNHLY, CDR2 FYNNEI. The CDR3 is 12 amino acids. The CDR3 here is CAGSMTGHEQYF. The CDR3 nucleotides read TGTGCCGGGTCGATGACAGGGCACGAGCAGTACTTC.

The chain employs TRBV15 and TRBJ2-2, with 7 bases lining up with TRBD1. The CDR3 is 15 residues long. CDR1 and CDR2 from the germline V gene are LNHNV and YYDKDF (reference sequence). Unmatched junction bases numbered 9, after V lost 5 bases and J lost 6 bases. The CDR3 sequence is CATSRDRGGSGELFF. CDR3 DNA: TGTGCCACCAGCCGGGACAGAGGAGGTTCCGGGGAGCTGTTTTTT.

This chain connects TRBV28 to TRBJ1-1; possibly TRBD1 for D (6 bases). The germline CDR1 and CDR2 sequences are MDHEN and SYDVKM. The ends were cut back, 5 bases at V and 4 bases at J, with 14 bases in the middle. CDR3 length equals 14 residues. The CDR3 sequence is CASSLQGTGTEAFF. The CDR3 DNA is TGTGCCAGCAGTCTACAGGGTACAGGCACTGAAGCTTTCTTT.

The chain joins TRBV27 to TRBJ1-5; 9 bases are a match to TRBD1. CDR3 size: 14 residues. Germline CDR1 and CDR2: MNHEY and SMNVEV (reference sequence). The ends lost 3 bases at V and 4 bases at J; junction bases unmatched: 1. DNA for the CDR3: TGTGCCAGCAGTTTGGACAGGGGAAATCAGCCCCAGCATTTT. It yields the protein CASSLDRGNQPQHF.

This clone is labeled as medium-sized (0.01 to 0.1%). CDR3 nucleotide sequence: TGTGCCAGCTGTACAGGCCGTCATCAGCCCCAGCATTTT. This translates into CASCTGRHQPQHF. The chain is built from TRBV6-5 and TRBJ1-5, with D maybe TRBD1 (5 bases). The germline gives CDR1 MNHEY, CDR2 SVGAGI. The CDR3 sequence is 13 residues long. The V and J ends lost 8 bases and 5 bases respectively, with 13 bases between them.

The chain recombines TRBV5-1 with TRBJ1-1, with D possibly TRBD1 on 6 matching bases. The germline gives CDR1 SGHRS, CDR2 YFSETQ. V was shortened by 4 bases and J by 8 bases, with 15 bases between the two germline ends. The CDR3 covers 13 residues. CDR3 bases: TGCGCCAGCAGCCCGGAGGGGGGGCTCGAAGCTTTCTTT. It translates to CASSPEGGLEAFF.

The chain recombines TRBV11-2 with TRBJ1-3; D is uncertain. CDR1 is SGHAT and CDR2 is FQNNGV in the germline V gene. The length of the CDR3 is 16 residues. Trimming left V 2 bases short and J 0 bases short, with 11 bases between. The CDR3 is CASSLMVGPSGNTIYF. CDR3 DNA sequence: TGTGCCAGCAGCTTAATGGTCGGTCCCTCTGGAAACACCATATATTTT.